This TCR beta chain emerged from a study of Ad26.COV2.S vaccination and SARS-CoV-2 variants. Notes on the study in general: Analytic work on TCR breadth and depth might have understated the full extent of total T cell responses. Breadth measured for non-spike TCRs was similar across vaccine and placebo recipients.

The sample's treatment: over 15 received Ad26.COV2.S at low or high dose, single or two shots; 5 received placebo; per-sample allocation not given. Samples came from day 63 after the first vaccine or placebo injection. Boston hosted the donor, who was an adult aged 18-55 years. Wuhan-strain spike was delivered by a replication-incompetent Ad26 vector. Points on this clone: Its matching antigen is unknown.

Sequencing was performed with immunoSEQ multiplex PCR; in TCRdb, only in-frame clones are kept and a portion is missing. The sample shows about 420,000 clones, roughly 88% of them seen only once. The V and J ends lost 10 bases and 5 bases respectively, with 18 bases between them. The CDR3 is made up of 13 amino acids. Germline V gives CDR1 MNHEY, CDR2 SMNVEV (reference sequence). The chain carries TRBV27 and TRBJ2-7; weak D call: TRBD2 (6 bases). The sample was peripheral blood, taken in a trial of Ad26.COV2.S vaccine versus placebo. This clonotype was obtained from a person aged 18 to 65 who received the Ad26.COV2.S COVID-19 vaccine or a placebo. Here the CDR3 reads CATAGQGPDEQYF. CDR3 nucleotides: TGTGCCACCGCGGGGCAGGGCCCCGACGAGCAGTACTTC.